The source of this TCR beta chain is a study of cytomegalovirus exposure and HLA in healthy donors. As for the study in general: In a later analysis, the approximately 120 validation repertoires were reported to have used the same platform as the approximately 620 first-cohort repertoires. Overall study findings and caveats: That first-cohort TCR clusters tended to co-occur in the 95 to 150 validation repertoires was found in a later analysis. Cytomegalovirus status was reportedly diagnosed by the classifier with high specificity and sensitivity.

Clones were sequenced by immunoSEQ multiplex PCR, and TCRdb holds only the in-frame ones, with some missing. The sample lists tens of thousands of clones, just under 95% occurring once. A word on this clone: The antigen remains unidentified.

V lost 4 bases and J lost 0, with 9 bases in between. Germline values: CDR1 MNHNS, CDR2 SASEGT. This CDR3 has 14 amino acids. Sequencing was performed on PBMCs. J is TRBJ1-1 and V is TRBV6-1; a possible D gene is TRBD1 (5 bases). The receptor comes from a man aged 18 to 29 in good health and CMV-seronegative. This CDR3 reads CASSGQSMNTEAFF. In nucleotides, the CDR3 is TGTGCCAGCAGTGGACAGTCGATGAACACTGAAGCTTTCTTT.